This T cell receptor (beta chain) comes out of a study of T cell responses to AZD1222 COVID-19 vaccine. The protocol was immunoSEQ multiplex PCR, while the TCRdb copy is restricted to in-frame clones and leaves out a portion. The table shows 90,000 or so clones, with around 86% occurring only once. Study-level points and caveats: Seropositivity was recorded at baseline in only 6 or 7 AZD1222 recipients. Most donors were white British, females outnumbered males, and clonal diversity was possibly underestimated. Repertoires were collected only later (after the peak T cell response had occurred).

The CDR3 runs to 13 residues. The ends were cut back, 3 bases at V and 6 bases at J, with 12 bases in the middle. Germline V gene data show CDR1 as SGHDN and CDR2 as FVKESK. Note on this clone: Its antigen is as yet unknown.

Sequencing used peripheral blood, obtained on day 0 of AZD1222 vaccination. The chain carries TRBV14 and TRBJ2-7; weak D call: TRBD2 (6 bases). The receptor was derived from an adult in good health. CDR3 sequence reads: CASSQTRESEQYF. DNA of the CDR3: TGTGCCAGCAGCCAGACTAGGGAAAGCGAGCAGTACTTC.